This T cell receptor (beta chain) was profiled in a study of shared clonotypes between healthy human individuals (dated by TCRdb to the early 2020s). About the full investigation: A few men and a couple of women, aged 18 to 49 years, made up the cohort. For each donor, three plates each were used for CD4 naive and CD4 memory, two plates were used for CD8 naive, and one plate was used for CD8 memory. The study deeply sequenced blood TCR repertoires of about 5 healthy adults to estimate repertoire size and the extent of clonotype sharing between individuals. Different laboratories and diverse techniques were used to prepare libraries and sequence TCR repertoires, to increase sequencing depth and limit assay-specific biases. Between about 0.8 and 9 billion PBMCs per donor were obtained by leukapheresis.

Using the deep immunoSEQ assay, multiplex PCR amplified TCR CDR3 regions from genomic DNA. Extracted genomic DNA from each cell subset was spread evenly across all wells of several immunoSEQ 96-well plates, with each plate serving as a replicate. For sorted subsets, 150 to 250 ng genomic DNA, equal to tens of thousands of T cell genomes, was loaded into each replicate PCR. The purified libraries were quantified using a Qubit 3.0 fluorometer, sized with a Bioanalyzer 2100, and then quantified again using the KAPA Library Quantification kit. Every immunoSEQ 96-well plate was sequenced on a dedicated single-read 150-cycle Illumina NextSeq 550 flow cell. Regarding the original processing steps: Because only junctional sequences without quality scores were contained in the immunoSEQ output, filtering matching that applied to full-length reads could not be performed. Sequences were annotated with PyIR, a Python wrapper for IgBLAST v1.9, and V/J genes and CDR3 were assigned using IMGT germline references. Reads were removed for weak V/J assignments (E-value above 1e-6), missing CDR3, stop codons, out-of-frame junctions, or ambiguous translated residues. V3J clonotypes were defined as sequences sharing an identical inferred V gene, J gene, and CDR3 amino acid sequence. Percentage overlap between repertoires was calculated by dividing the number of shared unique clonotypes by the size of the smaller repertoire. Three approaches were used to assess repertoire richness: RTK rarefaction, the Chao1 estimator, and Recon v2.1 estimates of unobserved clonotypes. Generation probabilities were computed with OLGA for all TCRbeta clonotypes obtained by the gDNA method from several donors. TCRdb's version of the immuneACCESS table is confined to in-frame rearrangements and falls short of the full clone set. An unresolved V gene accounts for under half of the shortfall where checked; the remainder is of unknown origin. The V and J calls and clone size were taken over from that table, and D and trimming were inferred from the DNA. A total of under 2,500,000 clones appear in this sample, approximately 94% of them only once. The ten largest account for roughly 0.13% of the sample.

The paper as a whole reports these results and caveats: Even with the large sequencing depth, rarefaction of the sorted-subset datasets indicated that sequencing was incomplete. Sampling was restricted to blood, and TCR repertoires in tissues likely differ from the TCR repertoires found in blood. Based on pairwise subsampling, the degree of clonotype sharing among donors was expected to be affected by sequencing depth. Larger estimated clonotype richness was generally found for naive subsets than for memory subsets. When several donors were compared, the shared fraction of clonotypes was 5% to 6.5% for naive CD4, 3.5% for naive CD8, 2% to 2.5% for memory CD4, and less than 0.5% for memory CD8. Compared with non-shared clonotypes, the clonotypes found in all four sorted-subset donors had higher generation probabilities. The genetic and exposure-history diversity represented was limited by the small number of donors.

The donors were healthy, HIV-negative adults with no recently reported acute infections or vaccinations. Every donor was a Caucasian adult residing in Nashville, Tennessee, USA. CD4+ T cells were enriched through magnetic negative selection, after which naive cells were positively selected on CD45RA and the remaining negative fraction served as the memory subset. After blood collection by leukapheresis, PBMCs were isolated using Ficoll-Histopaque density gradient centrifugation and then cryopreserved in the vapor phase of liquid nitrogen. Purity and quantity of every magnetically sorted T cell population were checked by analytical flow cytometry. Genomic DNA was isolated from every sorted fraction and measured by UV absorbance on a Nanodrop 2000c. To note about this clone: Its specific antigen is unknown. Qualities for individual bases were not recorded, and no much larger clone is one base off.

CDR1 MNHNS and CDR2 SASEGT are derived from the germline V gene. The CDR3, from cysteine to phenylalanine, totals 13 residues. The entry retains the CDR3 DNA only, 39 bases that are in frame from base 1. V and J are truncated by 5 bases and 8 bases respectively, leaving an intervening sequence of 10 bases. The sequence derives from a man aged 18 to 30 in good health. The rearrangement combines TRBV6-1 with TRBJ1-6; a tentative D match to TRBD1 spans 5 bases. Sequencing was performed on naive CD4+ T cells sorted from blood. Reading the label with the study, this specimen's cell subset or site is: CD45RA+ positively selected. CDR3 protein: CASSPIRDSPLHF. The sequence in DNA is TGTGCCAGCAGTCCCATCAGGGATTCACCCCTCCACTTT.